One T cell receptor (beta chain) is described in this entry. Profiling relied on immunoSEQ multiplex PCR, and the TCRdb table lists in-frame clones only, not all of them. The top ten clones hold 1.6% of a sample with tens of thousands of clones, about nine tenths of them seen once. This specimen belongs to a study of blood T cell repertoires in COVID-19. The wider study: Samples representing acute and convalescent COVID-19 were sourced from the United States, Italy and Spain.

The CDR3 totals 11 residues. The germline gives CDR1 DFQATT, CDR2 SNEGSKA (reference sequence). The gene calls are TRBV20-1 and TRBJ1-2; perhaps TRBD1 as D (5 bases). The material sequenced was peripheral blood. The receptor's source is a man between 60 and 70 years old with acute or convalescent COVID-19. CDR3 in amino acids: CTAGGDNGYTF. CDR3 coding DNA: TGCACCGCGGGGGGGGATAATGGCTACACCTTC.